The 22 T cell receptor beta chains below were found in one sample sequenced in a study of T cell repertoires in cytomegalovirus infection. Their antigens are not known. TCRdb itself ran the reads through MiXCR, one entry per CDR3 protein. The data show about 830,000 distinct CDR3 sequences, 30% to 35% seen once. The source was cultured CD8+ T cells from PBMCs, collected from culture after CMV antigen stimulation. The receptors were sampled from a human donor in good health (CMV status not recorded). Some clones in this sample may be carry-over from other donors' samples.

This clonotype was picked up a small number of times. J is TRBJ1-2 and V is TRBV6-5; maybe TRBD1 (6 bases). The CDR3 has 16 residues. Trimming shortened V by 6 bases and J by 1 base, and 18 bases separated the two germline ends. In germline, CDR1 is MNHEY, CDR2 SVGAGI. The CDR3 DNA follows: TGTGCCAGCAGATGGGGACAATCTCCCCTTAACTATGGCTACACCTTC. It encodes CASRWGQSPLNYGYTF.

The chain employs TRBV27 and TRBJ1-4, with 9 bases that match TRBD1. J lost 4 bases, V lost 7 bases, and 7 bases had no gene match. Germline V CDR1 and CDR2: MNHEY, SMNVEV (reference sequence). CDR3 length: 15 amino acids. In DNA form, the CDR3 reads TGTGCCAGCACACTACAGGGGGCCGTTAATGAAAAACTGTTTTTT. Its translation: CASTLQGAVNEKLFF.

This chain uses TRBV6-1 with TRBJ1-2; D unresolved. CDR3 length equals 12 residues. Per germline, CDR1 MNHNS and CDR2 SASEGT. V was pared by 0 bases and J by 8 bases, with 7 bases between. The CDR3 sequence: CASSEAPHGYTF. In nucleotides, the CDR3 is TGTGCCAGCAGTGAAGCGCCCCACGGCTACACCTTC.

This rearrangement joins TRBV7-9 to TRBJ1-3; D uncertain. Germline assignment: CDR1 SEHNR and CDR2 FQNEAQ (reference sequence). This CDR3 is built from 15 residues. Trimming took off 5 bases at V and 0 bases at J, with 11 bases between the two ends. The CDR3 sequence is CASSRGRISGNTIYF. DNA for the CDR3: TGTGCCAGCAGCCGAGGACGGATCTCTGGAAACACCATATATTTT.

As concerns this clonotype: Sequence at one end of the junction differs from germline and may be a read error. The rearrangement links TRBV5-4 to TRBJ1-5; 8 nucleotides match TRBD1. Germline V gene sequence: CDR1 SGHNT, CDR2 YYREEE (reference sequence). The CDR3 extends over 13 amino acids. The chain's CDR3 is CASSLDPTGEAIF. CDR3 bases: TGTGCCAGCAGCTTGGACCCGACAGGGGAAGCTATTTTT.

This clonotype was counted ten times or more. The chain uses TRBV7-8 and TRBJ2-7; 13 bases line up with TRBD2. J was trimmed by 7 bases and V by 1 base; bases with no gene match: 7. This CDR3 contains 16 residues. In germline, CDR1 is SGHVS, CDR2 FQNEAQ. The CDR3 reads CASSLEGGLAGVEQYF. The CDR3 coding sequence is TGTGCCAGCAGCTTAGAGGGTGGACTAGCGGGGGTAGAGCAGTACTTC.

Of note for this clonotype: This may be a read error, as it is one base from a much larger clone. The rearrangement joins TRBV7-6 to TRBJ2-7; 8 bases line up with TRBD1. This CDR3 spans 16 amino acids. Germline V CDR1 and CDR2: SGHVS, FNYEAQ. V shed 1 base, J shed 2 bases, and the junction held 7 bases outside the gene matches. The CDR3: CASSLDGQGQTYEQYF. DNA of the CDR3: TGTGCCAGCAGCTTAGACGGACAGGGACAAACCTACGAGCAGTACTTC.

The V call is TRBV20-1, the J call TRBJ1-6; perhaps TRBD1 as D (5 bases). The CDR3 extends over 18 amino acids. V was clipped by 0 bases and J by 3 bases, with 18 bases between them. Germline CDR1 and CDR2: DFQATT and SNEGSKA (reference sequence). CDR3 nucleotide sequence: TGCAGTGCTAGAGATAAAGGGGCCACCAACCTCTATAATTCACCCCTCCACTTT. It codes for CSARDKGATNLYNSPLHF.

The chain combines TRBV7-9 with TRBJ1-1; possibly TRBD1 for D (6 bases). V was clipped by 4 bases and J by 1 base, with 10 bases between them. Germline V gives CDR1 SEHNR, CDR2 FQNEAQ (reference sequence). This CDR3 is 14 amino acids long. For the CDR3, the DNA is TGTGCCAGCAGCTCACAGACAGGGAACACTGAAGCTTTCTTT. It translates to CASSSQTGNTEAFF.

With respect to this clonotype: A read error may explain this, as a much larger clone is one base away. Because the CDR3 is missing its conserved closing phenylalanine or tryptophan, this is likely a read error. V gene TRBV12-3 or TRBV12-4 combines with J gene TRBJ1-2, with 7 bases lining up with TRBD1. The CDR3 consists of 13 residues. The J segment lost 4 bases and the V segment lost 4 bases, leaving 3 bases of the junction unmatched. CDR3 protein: CASSWTGSYGYTI. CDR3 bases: TGTGCCAGCAGTTGGACAGGCTCCTATGGCTACACCATC.

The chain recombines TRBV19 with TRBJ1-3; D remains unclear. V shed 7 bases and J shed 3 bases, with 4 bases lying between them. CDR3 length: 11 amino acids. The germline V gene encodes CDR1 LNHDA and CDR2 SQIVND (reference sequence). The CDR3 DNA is TGTGCCAGTATCCATGGAAACACCATATATTTT. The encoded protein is CASIHGNTIYF. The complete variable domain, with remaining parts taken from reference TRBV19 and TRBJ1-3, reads DGGITQSPKYLFRKEGQNVTLSCEQNLNHDAMYWYRQDPGQGLRLIYYSQIVNDFQKGDIAEGYSVSREKKESFPLTVTSAQKNPTAFYLCASIHGNTIYFGEGSWLTVV.

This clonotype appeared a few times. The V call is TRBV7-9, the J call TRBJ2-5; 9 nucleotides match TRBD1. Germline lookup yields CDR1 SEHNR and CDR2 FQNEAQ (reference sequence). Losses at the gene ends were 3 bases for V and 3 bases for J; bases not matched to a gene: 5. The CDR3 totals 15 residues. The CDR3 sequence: CASSLLRDREETQYF. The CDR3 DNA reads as TGTGCCAGCAGCTTGTTACGGGACAGGGAAGAGACCCAGTACTTC.

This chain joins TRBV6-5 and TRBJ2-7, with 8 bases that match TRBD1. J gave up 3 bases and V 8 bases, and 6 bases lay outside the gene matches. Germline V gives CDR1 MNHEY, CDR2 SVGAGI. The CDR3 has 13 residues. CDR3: CASGITGGYEQYF. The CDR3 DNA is TGTGCCAGCGGAATTACAGGGGGCTACGAGCAGTACTTC.

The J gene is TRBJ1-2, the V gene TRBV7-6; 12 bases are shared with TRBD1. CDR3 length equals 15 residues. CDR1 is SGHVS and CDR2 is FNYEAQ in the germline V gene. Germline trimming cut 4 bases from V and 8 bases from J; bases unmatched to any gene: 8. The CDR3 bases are TGTGCCAGCAGCTCCGGGGACAGGGGGCCGGAAGGCTACACCTTC. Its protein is CASSSGDRGPEGYTF.

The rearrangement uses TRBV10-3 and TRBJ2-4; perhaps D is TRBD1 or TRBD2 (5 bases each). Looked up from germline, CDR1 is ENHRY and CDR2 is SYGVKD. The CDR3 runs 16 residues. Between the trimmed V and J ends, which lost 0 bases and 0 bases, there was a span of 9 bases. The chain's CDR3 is CAISESRDGAKNIQYF. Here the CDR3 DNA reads TGTGCCATCAGTGAGTCAAGGGACGGAGCCAAAAACATTCAGTACTTC.

The CDR3 loop reads CSAMPRDGGQPQHF. In nucleotides, the CDR3 is TGCAGTGCTATGCCCCGGGACGGAGGTCAGCCCCAGCATTTT. The genes are TRBV20-1 and TRBJ1-5, with TRBD1 as a possible D gene (5 bases). Germline V lookup: CDR1 DFQATT, CDR2 SNEGSKA (reference sequence). Trimming cost V 4 bases and J 6 bases, with 16 bases left between them. The CDR3 extends over 14 amino acids.

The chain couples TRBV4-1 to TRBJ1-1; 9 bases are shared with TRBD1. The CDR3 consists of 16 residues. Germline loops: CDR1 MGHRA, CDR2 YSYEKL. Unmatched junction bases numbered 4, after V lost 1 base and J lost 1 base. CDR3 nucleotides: TGCGCCAGCAGCCAAGTAGGGACAGGGCGGAACACTGAAGCTTTCTTT. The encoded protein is CASSQVGTGRNTEAFF.

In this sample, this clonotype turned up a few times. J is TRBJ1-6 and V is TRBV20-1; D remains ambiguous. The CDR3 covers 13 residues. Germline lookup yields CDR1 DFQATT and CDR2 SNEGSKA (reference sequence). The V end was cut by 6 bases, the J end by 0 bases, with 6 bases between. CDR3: CSAPASYNSPLHF. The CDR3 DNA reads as TGCAGTGCCCCGGCCTCCTATAATTCACCCCTCCACTTT.

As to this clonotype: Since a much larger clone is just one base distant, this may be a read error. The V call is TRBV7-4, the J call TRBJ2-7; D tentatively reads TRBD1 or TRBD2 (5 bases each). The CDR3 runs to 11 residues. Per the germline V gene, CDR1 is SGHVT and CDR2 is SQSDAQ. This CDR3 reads CASTLLGERYF. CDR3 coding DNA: TGTGCCAGCACACTCCTGGGGGAGCGGTACTTC. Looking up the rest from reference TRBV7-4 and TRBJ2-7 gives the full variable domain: GAGVSQSPRYKVAKRGRDVALRCDSISGHVTLYWYRQTLGQGSEVLTYSQSDAQRDKSGRPSGRFSAERPERSVSTLKIQRTEQGDSAVYLCASTLLGERYFGPGTRLTVT.

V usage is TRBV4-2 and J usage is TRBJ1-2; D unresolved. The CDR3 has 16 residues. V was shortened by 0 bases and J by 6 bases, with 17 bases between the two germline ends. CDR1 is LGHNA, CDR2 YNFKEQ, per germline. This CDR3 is CASSQDTVGSAHGYTF. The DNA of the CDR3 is TGTGCCAGCAGCCAAGATACGGTGGGCTCAGCCCATGGCTACACCTTC.

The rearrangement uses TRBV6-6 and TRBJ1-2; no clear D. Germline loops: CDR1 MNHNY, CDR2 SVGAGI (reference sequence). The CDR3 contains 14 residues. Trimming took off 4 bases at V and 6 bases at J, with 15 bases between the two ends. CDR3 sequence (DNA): TGTGCCAGCAGTTTCGCTGGCGGGGTCAATGGCTACACCTTC. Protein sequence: CASSFAGGVNGYTF.

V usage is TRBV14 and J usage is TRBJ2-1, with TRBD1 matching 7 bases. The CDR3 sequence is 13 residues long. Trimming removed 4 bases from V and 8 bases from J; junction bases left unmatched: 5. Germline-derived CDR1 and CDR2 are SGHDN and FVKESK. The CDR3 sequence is CASSLTRGHEQFF. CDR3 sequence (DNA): TGTGCCAGCAGCCTCACTAGGGGGCATGAGCAGTTCTTC.